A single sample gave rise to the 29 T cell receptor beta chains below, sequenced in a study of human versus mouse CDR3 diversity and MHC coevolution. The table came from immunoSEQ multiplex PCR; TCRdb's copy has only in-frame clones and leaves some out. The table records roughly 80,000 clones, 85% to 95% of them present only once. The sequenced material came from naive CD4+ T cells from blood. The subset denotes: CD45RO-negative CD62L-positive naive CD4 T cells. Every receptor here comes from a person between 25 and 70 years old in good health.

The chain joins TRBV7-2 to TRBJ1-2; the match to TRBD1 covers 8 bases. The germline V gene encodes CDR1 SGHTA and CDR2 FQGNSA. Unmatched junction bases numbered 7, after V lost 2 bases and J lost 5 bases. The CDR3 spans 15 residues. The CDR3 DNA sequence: TGTGCCAGCAGCTTATGGGGGACAGGAGGATATGGCTACACCTTC. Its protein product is CASSLWGTGGYGYTF.

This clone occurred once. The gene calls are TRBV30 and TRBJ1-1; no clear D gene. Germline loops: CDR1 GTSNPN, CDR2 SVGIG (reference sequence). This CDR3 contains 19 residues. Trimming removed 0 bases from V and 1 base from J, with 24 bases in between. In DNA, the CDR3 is TGTGCCTGGAGTGTATGGGTAGGGAGGAACACGATATCGAACACTGAAGCTTTCTTT. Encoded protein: CAWSVWVGRNTISNTEAFF.

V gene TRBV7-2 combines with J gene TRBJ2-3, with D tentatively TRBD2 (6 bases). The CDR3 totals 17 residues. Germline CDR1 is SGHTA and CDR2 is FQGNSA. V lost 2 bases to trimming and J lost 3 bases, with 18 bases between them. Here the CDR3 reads CASSLNGGFVRTDTQYF. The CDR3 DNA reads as TGTGCCAGCAGCTTAAACGGGGGTTTTGTCAGGACAGATACGCAGTATTTT.

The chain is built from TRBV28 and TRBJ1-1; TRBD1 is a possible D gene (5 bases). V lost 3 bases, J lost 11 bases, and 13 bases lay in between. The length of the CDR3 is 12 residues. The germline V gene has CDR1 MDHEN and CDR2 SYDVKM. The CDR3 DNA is TGTGCCAGCAGTTTGGGCAACCGGGGGGCTTTCTTT. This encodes CASSLGNRGAFF. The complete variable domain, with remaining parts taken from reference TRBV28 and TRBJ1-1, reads DVKVTQSSRYLVKRTGEKVFLECVQDMDHENMFWYRQDPGLGLRLIYFSYDVKMKEKGDIPEGYSVSREKKERFSLILESASTNQTSMYLCASSLGNRGAFFGQGTRLTVV.

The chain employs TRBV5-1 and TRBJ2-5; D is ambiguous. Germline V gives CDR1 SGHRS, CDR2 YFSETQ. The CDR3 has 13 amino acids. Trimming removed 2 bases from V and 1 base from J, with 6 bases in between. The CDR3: CASSFGTQETQYF. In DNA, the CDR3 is TGCGCCAGCAGCTTTGGCACCCAAGAGACCCAGTACTTC.

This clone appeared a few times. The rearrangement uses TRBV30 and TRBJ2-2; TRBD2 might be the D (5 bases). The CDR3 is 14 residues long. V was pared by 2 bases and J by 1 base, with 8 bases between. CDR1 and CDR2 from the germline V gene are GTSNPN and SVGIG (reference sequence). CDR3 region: CAWSRTLNTGELFF. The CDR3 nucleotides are TGTGCCTGGAGTAGGACTCTGAACACCGGGGAGCTGTTTTTT. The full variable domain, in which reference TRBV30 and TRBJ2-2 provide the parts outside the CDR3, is SQTIHQWPATLVQPVGSPLSLECTVEGTSNPNLYWYRQAAGRGLQLLFYSVGIGQISSEVPQNLSASRPQDRQFILSSKKLLLSDSGFYLCAWSRTLNTGELFFGEGSRLTVL.

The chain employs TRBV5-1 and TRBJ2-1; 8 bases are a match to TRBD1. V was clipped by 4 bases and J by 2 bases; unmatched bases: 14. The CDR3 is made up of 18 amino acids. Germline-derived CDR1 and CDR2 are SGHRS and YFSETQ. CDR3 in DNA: TGCGCCAGCAGCGAGGGACAGGCTGTATATTGGGCCTACAATGAGCAGTTCTTC. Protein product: CASSEGQAVYWAYNEQFF.

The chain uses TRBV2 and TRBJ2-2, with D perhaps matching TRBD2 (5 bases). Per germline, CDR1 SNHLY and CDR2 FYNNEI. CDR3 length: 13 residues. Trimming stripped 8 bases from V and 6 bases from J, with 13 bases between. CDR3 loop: CASLPKEAGELFF. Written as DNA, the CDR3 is TGTGCCAGCCTCCCGAAGGAGGCCGGGGAGCTGTTTTTT.

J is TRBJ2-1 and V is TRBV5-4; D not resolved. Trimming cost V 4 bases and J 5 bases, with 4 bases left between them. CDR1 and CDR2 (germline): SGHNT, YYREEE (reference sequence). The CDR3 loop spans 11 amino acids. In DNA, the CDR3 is TGTGCCAGCAGCCGCGACAATGAGCAGTTCTTC. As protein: CASSRDNEQFF.

The CDR3: CASSKAGSGYTF. As DNA, the CDR3 is TGTGCCAGCAGTAAAGCAGGATCCGGCTACACCTTC. The chain is built from TRBV25-1 and TRBJ1-2; D not certain. CDR1 is MGHDK, CDR2 SYGVNS, per germline. V was trimmed by 5 bases and J by 8 bases, leaving 12 bases between them. The CDR3 contains 12 residues.

The CDR3 DNA sequence: TGCGCCAGCAGCTTGGACATTTACAATGAGCAGTTCTTC. Amino acid sequence: CASSLDIYNEQFF. The rearrangement joins TRBV5-1 to TRBJ2-1; D unresolved. The CDR3 runs 13 residues. Germline assignment: CDR1 SGHRS and CDR2 YFSETQ. Trimming removed 0 bases from V and 4 bases from J, with 5 bases in between.

The CDR3 coding sequence is TGTGCCAGCAGCTTACCGGGACAGGGACGAGAGACCCAGTACTTC. Amino acids: CASSLPGQGRETQYF. The chain combines TRBV5-8 with TRBJ2-5; the match to TRBD1 covers 9 bases. Germline V gives CDR1 SGHTS, CDR2 YDEGEE. J gave up 4 bases and V 2 bases, and 6 bases lay outside the gene matches. The CDR3 is 15 residues long.

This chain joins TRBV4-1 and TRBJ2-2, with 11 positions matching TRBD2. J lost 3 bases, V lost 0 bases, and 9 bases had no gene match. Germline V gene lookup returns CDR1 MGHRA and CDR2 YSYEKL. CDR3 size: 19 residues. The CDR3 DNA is TGCGCCAGCAGCCAAGAAATCGCTAGCGGGAGGAGGTACACCGGGGAGCTGTTTTTT. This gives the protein CASSQEIASGRRYTGELFF.

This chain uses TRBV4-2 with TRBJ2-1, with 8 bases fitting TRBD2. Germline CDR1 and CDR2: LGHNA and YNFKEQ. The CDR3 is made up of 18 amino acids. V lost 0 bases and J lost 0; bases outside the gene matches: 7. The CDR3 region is CASSQDLSGGASYNEQFF. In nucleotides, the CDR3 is TGTGCCAGCAGCCAAGATCTCAGCGGGGGCGCCTCCTACAATGAGCAGTTCTTC.

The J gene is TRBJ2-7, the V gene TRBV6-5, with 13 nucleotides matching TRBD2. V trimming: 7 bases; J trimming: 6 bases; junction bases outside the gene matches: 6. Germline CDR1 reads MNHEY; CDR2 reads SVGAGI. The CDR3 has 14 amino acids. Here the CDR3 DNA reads TGTGCCAGCACCGGAGGACTAGCGGGAGTCGAGCAGTACTTC. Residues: CASTGGLAGVEQYF.

CDR3: CASRWASGTVNEKLFF. CDR3 bases: TGCGCCAGCAGGTGGGCCTCCGGGACAGTTAATGAAAAACTGTTTTTT. The chain uses TRBV5-1 and TRBJ1-4; 7 nucleotides agree with TRBD1. Unmatched junction bases numbered 11, after V lost 5 bases and J lost 4 bases. This CDR3 is 16 amino acids long. Germline assignment: CDR1 SGHRS and CDR2 YFSETQ.

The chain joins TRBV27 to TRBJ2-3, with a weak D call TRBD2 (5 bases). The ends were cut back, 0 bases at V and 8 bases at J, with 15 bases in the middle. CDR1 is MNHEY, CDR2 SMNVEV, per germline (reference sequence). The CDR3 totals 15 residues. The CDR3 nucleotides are TGTGCCAGCAGTTTATCGTTGGACTCGAGAGGTACGCAGTATTTT. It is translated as CASSLSLDSRGTQYF.

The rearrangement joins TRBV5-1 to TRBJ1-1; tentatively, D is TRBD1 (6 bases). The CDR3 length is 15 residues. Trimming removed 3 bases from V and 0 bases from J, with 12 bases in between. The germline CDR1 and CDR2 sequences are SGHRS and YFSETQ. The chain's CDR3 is CASSSGESVNTEAFF. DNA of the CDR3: TGCGCCAGCAGCTCAGGGGAATCCGTGAACACTGAAGCTTTCTTT.

The CDR3: CASSLSTGAGYEQYF. The CDR3 DNA reads as TGTGCCAGCAGCTTATCGACAGGGGCAGGCTACGAGCAGTACTTC. The chain links TRBV7-2 to TRBJ2-7; TRBD1 matches at 8 bases. Trimming cost V 2 bases and J 3 bases; bases outside gene matches: 6. This CDR3 comprises 15 residues. Germline V gene data show CDR1 as SGHTA and CDR2 as FQGNSA. Filled out from reference TRBV7-2 and TRBJ2-7, the complete variable domain reads GAGVSQSPSNKVTEKGKDVELRCDPISGHTALYWYRQSLGQGLEFLIYFQGNSAPDKSGLPSDRFSAERTGGSVSTLTIQRTQQEDSAVYLCASSLSTGAGYEQYFGPGTRLTVT.

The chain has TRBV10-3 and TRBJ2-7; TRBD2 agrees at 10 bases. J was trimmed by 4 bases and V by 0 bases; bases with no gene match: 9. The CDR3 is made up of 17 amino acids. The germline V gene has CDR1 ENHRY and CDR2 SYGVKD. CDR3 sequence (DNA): TGTGCCATCAGTGAGTCGAAGCGGGAGGGCCTTCGGTACGAGCAGTACTTC. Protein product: CAISESKREGLRYEQYF.

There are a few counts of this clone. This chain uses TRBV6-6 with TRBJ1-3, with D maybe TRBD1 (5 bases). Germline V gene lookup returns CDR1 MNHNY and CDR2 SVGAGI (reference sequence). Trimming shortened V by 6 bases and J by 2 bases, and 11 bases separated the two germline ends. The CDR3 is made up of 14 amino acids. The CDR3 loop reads CASSDSQAGNTIYF. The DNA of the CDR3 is TGTGCCAGCAGCGACAGTCAGGCTGGAAACACCATATATTTT.

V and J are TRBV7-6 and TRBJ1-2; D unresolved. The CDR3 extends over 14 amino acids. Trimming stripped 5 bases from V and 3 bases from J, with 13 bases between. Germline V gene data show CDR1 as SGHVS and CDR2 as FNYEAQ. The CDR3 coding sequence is TGTGCCAGCAGCCCTCAAGCGGATTACTATGGCTACACCTTC. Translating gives CASSPQADYYGYTF.

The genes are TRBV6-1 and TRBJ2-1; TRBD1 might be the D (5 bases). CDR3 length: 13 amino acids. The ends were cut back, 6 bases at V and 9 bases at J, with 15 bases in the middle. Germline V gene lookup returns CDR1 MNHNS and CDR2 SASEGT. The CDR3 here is CASRKQDFGEQFF. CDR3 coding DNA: TGTGCCAGCAGAAAACAGGATTTCGGTGAGCAGTTCTTC.

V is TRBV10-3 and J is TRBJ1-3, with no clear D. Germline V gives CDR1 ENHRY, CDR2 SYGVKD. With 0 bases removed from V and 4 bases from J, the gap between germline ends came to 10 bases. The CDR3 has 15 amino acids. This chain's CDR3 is CAISESTKAGNTIYF. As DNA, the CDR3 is TGTGCCATCAGTGAGTCGACAAAGGCGGGAAACACCATATATTTT.

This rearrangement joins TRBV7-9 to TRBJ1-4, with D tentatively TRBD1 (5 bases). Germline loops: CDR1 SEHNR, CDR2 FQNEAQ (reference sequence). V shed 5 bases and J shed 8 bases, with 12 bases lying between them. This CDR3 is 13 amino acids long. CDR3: CASSTGGNEKLFF. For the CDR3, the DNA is TGTGCCAGCAGCACGGGGGGGAACGAAAAACTGTTTTTT.

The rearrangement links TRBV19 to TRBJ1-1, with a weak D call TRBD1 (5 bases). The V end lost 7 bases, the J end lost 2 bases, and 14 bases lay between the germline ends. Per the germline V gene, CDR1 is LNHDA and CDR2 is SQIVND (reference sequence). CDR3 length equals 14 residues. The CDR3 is CASKRIQGNTEAFF. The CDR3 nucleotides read TGTGCCAGTAAAAGGATTCAGGGAAACACTGAAGCTTTCTTT.

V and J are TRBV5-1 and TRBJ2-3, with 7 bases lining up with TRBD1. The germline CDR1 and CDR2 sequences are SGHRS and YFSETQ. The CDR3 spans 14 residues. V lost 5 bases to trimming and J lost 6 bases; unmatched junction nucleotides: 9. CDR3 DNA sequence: TGCGCCAGCAGGCTGGGTCAGGGGGTCGATACGCAGTATTTT. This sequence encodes CASRLGQGVDTQYF.

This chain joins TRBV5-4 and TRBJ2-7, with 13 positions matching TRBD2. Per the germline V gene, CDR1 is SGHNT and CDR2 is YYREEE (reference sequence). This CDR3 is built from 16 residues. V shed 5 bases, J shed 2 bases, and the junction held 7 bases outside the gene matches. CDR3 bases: TGTGCCAGCAGTTTGACTAGCGGGAGGTCCCCCTACGAGCAGTACTTC. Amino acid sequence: CASSLTSGRSPYEQYF.

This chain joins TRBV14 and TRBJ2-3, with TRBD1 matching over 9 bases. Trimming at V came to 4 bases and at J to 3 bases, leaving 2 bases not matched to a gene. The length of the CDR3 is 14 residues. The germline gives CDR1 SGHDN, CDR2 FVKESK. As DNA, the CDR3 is TGTGCCAGCAGCCCCGGACAGGGGACAGATACGCAGTATTTT. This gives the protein CASSPGQGTDTQYF.